Each of the 13 T cell receptor beta chains below was sequenced from the same sample in a study of T cells in Graves' hyperthyroidism and ophthalmopathy. Amplified TCR beta CDR3 regions derived from RNA transcripts. Carried out on the TCR CDR3, a first-round RT-PCR used the HTBI primer set. TCRdb processed the multiplex PCR reads anew with MiXCR; each CDR3 protein has one entry. The profile covers fewer than 450,000 distinct CDR3 sequences, with about 15% appearing a single time and around a third taken by the ten largest. Material: blood. The receptors originated from a woman aged 25 to 39 with Graves' hyperthyroidism that later progressed to Graves' ophthalmopathy.

This clonotype was observed many times. The chain links TRBV3-1 to TRBJ2-7; D may match TRBD1 or TRBD2 (6 bases each). CDR1 is LGHDT and CDR2 is YNNKEL in the germline V gene (reference sequence). Trimming removed 0 bases from V and 3 bases from J, with 12 bases in between. CDR3 size: 15 residues. The CDR3: CASSQDRGGGYEQYF. The CDR3 DNA sequence: TGTGCCAGCAGCCAAGATCGAGGAGGGGGCTACGAGCAGTACTTC.

This clonotype has at least ten counts. This chain links TRBV7-9 with TRBJ2-5, with 9 bases identical to TRBD1. The CDR3 totals 16 residues. Germline V gene sequence: CDR1 SEHNR, CDR2 FQNEAQ (reference sequence). J gave up 5 bases and V 2 bases, and 9 bases lay outside the gene matches. For the CDR3, the DNA is TGTGCCAGCAGCTTAATCTGGGACAGGGTGGTGGAGACCCAGTACTTC. Translation gives CASSLIWDRVVETQYF.

This sequence joins TRBV3-1 and TRBJ1-1, with unresolved D. Per germline, CDR1 LGHDT and CDR2 YNNKEL (reference sequence). The V and J ends lost 0 bases and 11 bases respectively, with 10 bases between them. CDR3 length equals 12 residues. CDR3 sequence (DNA): TGTGCCAGCAGCCAAGATCTCTCGTTGGCTTTCTTT. This gives the protein CASSQDLSLAFF.

In its sample, this clonotype was seen once. The CDR3 loop is CAISVAGGGYEQYF. The CDR3 nucleotides read TGTGCCATCAGTGTGGCAGGGGGAGGATACGAGCAGTACTTC. The rearrangement joins TRBV10-3 to TRBJ2-7; D possibly corresponds to TRBD1 (7 bases). Trimming removed 4 bases at V and 4 bases at J, with 14 bases between. This CDR3 spans 14 amino acids. CDR1 is ENHRY and CDR2 is SYGVKD in the germline V gene.

CDR3 nucleotides: TGTGCCAGCAATGATCGGGAAAAACTGTTTTTT. Protein: CASNDREKLFF. The chain combines TRBV4-2 with TRBJ1-4, with no clear D. The CDR3 has 11 residues. Per germline, CDR1 LGHNA and CDR2 YNFKEQ. Between the trimmed V and J ends, which lost 7 bases and 8 bases, there was a span of 8 bases.

This clonotype was observed once. The V call is TRBV2, the J call TRBJ2-7, with 8 bases lining up with TRBD2. The V gene's germline CDR1 is SNHLY and CDR2 FYNNEI. V trimming: 2 bases; J trimming: 3 bases; junction bases outside the gene matches: 3. CDR3 length equals 14 residues. The CDR3: CASSETAGVYEQYF. CDR3 sequence (DNA): TGTGCCAGCAGTGAAACAGCGGGAGTCTACGAGCAGTACTTC. Supplemented by reference TRBV2 and TRBJ2-7, the full variable domain reads EPEVTQTPSHQVTQMGQEVILRCVPISNHLYFYWYRQILGQKVEFLVSFYNNEISEKSEIFDDQFSVERPDGSNFTLKIRSTKLEDSAMYFCASSETAGVYEQYFGPGTRLTVT.

The rearrangement joins TRBV6-9 to TRBJ1-6, with D perhaps TRBD1 (6 bases). The V gene lost 3 bases and the J gene lost 8 bases, with 14 bases spanning the gap. The CDR3 is 15 amino acids. Germline loops: CDR1 MNHGY, CDR2 SVAAGI. The DNA of the CDR3 is TGTGCCAGCAGTTACCCGGGGGGGGCAGATTCACCCCTCCACTTT. This sequence encodes CASSYPGGADSPLHF.

This clonotype was seen at least ten times. This CDR3 reads CATSDPGQSYGYTF. The CDR3 DNA reads as TGTGCCACCAGTGACCCTGGACAGAGCTATGGCTACACCTTC. This chain uses TRBV24-1 with TRBJ1-2, with TRBD1 as a possible D gene (6 bases). CDR3 length: 14 residues. Trimming pared 4 bases from V and 4 bases from J, leaving 12 bases between. CDR1 is KGHDR and CDR2 is SFDVKD in the germline V gene.

Many counts were recorded for this clonotype. The chain is built from TRBV28 and TRBJ2-7, with D tentatively TRBD2 (6 bases). The CDR3 totals 15 residues. Deletions cut 2 bases from V and 2 bases from J, with 13 bases between. Germline V gene sequence: CDR1 MDHEN, CDR2 SYDVKM. CDR3 residues: CASSLGYPGAYEQYF. CDR3 in DNA: TGTGCCAGCAGTTTAGGGTATCCGGGGGCCTACGAGCAGTACTTC.

J is TRBJ2-7 and V is TRBV27, with TRBD2 matching over 14 bases. The germline V gene encodes CDR1 MNHEY and CDR2 SMNVEV (reference sequence). The ends lost 4 bases at V and 1 base at J; junction bases unmatched: 9. The CDR3 extends over 18 amino acids. CDR3 in DNA: TGTGCCAGCAGTTCGACTAGCGGGGGGGCCTATCGGTCCTACGAGCAGTACTTC. Its translation is CASSSTSGGAYRSYEQYF.

This clonotype was found a few times. The CDR3 loop reads CASSQDAGGFYEQYF. CDR3 sequence (DNA): TGTGCCAGCAGCCAAGATGCGGGGGGGTTCTACGAGCAGTACTTC. The rearrangement uses TRBV3-1 and TRBJ2-7; 9 bases are shared with TRBD2. The V and J ends lost 0 bases and 3 bases, in that order; junction bases with no gene match: 3. CDR1 LGHDT and CDR2 YNNKEL come from the germline V gene (reference sequence). The CDR3 has 15 amino acids.

CDR3 residues: CASSPNPRAGEKLFF. The CDR3 DNA follows: TGCGCCAGCAGCCCGAACCCGAGGGCCGGGGAAAAACTGTTTTTT. The V and J genes are TRBV5-1 and TRBJ1-4; D gene uncertain. Trimming took off 4 bases at V and 8 bases at J, with 18 bases between the two ends. Per germline, CDR1 SGHRS and CDR2 YFSETQ. The length of the CDR3 is 15 residues.

With regard to this clonotype: Its ends do not fully match the called genes, so a read error is possible. The J gene is TRBJ2-7, the V gene TRBV4-1, with TRBD1 identical over 10 bases. The CDR3 has 15 residues. CDR1 MGHRA and CDR2 YSYEKL come from the germline V gene. CDR3 amino acids: CASSQERDRGYEQYF. CDR3 in DNA: TGTGCCAGCAGCCAAGAACGGGACAGGGGCTACGAGCAGTACTTC.